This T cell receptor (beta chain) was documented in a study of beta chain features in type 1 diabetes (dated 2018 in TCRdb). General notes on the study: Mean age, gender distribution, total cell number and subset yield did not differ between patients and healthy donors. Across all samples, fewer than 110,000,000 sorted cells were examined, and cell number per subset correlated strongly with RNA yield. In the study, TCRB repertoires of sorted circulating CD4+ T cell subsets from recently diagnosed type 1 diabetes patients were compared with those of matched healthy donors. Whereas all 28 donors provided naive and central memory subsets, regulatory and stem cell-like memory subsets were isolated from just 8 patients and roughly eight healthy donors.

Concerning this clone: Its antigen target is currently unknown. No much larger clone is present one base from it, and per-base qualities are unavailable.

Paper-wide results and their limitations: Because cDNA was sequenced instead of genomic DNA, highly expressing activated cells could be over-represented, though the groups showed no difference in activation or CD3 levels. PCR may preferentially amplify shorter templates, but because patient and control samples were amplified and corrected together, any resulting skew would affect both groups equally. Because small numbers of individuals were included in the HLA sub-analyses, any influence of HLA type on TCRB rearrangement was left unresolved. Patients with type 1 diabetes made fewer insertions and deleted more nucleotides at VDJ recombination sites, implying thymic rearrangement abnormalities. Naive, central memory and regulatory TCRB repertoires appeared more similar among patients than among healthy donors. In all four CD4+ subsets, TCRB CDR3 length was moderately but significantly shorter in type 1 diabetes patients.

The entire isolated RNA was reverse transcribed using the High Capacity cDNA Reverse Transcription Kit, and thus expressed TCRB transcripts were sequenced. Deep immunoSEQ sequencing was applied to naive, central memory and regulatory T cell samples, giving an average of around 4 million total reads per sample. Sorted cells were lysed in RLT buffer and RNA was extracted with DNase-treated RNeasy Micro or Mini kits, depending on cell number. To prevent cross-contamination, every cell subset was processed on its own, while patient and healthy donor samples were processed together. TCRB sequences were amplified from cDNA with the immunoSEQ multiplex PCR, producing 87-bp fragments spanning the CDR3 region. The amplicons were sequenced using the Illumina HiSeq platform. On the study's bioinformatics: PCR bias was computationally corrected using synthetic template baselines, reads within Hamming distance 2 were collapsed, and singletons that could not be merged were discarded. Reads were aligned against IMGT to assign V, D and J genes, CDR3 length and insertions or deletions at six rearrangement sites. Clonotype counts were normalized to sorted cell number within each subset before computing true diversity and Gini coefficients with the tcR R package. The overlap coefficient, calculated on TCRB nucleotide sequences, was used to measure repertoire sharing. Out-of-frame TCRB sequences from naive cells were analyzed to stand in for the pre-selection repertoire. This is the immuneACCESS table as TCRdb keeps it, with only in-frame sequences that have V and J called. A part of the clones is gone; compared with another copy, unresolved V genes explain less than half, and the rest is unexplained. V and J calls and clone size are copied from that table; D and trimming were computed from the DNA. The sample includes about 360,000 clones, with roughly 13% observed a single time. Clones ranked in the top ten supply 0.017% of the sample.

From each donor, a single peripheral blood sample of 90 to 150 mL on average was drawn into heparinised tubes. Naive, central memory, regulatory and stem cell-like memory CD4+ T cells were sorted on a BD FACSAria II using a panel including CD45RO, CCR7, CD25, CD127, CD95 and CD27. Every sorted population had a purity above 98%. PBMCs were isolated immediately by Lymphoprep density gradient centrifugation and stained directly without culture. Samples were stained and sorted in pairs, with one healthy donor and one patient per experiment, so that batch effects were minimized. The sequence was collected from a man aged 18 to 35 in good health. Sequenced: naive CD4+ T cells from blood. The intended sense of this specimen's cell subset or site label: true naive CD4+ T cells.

The sequence in DNA is TGTGCCAGCACCTTAGGGGCCTATTACGAGCAGTACTTC. Translated, it gives CASTLGAYYEQYF. The chain couples TRBV28 to TRBJ2-7; TRBD1 is possibly the D segment (5 matching bases). The germline V gene yields MDHEN for CDR1 and SYDVKM for CDR2. From the cysteine up to the phenylalanine, the CDR3 has a length of 13 residues. The CDR3 DNA has 39 bases and is translated from base 1. Trimming at the junction amounts to 7 bases on V and 4 bases on J, and the germline ends lie 14 bases apart.